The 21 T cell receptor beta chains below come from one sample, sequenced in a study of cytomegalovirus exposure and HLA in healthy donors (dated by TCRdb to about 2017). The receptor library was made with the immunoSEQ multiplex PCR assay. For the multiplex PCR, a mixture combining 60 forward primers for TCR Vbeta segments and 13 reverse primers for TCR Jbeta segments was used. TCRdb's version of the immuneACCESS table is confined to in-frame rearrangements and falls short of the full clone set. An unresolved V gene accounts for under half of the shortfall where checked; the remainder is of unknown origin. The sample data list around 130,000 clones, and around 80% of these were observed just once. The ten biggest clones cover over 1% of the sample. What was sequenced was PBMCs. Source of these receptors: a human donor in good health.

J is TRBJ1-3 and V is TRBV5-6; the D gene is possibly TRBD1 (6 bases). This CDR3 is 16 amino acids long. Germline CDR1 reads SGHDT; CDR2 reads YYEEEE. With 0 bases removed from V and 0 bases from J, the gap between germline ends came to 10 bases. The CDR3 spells CASSLGVDSSGNTIYF. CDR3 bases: TGTGCCAGCAGCTTGGGGGTGGACAGCTCTGGAAACACCATATATTTT.

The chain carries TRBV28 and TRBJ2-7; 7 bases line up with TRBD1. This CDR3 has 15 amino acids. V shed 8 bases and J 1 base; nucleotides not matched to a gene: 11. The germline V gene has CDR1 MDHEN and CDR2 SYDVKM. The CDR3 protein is CASATGTVVSYEQYF. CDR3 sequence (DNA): TGTGCCAGCGCCACCGGGACAGTAGTTTCCTACGAGCAGTACTTC.

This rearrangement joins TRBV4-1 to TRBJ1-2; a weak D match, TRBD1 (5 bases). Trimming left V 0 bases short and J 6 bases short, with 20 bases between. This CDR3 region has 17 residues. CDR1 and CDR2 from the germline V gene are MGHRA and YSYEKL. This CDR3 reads CASSQERGVWGENGYTF. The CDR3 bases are TGCGCCAGCAGCCAAGAACGGGGGGTGTGGGGGGAGAATGGCTACACCTTC.

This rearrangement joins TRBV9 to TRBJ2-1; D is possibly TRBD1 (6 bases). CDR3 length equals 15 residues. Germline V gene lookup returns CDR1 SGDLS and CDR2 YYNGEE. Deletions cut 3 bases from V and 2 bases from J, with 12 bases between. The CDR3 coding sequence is TGTGCCAGCAGCGAAGGGGGACGGACCTACAATGAGCAGTTCTTC. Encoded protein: CASSEGGRTYNEQFF.

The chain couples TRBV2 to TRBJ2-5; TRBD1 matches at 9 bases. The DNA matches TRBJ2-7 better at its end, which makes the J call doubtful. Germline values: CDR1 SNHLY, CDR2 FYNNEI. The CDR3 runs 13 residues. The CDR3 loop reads CASRPGQGYEQYF. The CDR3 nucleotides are TGTGCCAGCAGGCCGGGACAGGGCTACGAGCAGTACTTC.

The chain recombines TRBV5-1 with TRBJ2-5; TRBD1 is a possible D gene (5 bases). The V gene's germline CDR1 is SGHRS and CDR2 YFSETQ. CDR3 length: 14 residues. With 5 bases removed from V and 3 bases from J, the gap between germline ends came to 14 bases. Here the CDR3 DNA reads TGCGCCAGCAGTACGACAGTGACCAAAGAGACCCAGTACTTC. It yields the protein CASSTTVTKETQYF.

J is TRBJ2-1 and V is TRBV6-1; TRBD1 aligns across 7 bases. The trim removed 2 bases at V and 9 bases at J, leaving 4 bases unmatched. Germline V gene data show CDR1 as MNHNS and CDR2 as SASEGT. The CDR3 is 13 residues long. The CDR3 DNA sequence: TGTGCCAGCAGTGAAACAGGGGTCCCTGAGCAGTTCTTC. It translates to CASSETGVPEQFF.

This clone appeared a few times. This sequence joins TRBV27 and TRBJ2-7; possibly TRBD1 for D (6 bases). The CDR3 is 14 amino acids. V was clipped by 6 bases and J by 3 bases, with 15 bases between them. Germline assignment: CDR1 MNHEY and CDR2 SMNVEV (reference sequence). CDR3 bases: TGTGCCAGCAGGGGGACACGAGGGGACTACGAGCAGTACTTC. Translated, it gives CASRGTRGDYEQYF.

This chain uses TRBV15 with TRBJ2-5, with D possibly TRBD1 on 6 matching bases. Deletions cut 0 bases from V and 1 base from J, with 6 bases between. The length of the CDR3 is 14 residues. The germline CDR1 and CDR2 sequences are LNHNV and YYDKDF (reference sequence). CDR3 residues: CATSREGAQETQYF. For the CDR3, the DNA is TGTGCCACCAGCAGAGAGGGGGCCCAAGAGACCCAGTACTTC.

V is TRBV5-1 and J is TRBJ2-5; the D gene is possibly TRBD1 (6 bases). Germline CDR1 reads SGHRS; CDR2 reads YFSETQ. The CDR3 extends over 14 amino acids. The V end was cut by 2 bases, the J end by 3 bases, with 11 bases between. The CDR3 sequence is CASSFGTSEETQYF. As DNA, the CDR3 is TGCGCCAGCAGCTTCGGGACATCTGAAGAGACCCAGTACTTC.

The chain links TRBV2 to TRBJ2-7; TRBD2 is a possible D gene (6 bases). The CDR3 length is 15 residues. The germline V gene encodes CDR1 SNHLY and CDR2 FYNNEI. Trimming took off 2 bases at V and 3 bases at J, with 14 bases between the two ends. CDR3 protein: CASSETATGGYEQYF. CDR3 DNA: TGTGCCAGCAGTGAAACTGCAACCGGGGGCTACGAGCAGTACTTC.

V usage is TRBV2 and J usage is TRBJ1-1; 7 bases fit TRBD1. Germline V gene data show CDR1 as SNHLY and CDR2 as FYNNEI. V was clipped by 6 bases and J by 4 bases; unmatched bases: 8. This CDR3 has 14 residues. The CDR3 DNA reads TGTGCCAGCAGGAGAACAGGGGTAGTCACTGAAGCTTTCTTT. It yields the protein CASRRTGVVTEAFF.

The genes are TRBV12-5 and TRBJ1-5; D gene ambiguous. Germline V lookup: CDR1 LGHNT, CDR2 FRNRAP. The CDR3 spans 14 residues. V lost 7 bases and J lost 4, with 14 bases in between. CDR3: CASALIHENQPQHF. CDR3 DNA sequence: TGTGCTAGTGCCCTGATTCACGAGAATCAGCCCCAGCATTTT.

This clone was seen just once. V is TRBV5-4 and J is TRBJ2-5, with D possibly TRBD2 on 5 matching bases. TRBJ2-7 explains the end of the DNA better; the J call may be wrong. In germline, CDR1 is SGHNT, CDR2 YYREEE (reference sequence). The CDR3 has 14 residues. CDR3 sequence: CASSKKDREYEQYF. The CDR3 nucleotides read TGTGCCAGCAGCAAAAAAGATCGGGAATACGAGCAGTACTTC.

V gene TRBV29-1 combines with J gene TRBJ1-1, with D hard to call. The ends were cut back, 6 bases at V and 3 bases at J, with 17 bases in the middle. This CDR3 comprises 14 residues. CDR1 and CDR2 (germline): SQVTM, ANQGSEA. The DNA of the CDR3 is TGCAGCGTAAAGGCGGCAGCGAAATACACTGAAGCTTTCTTT. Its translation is CSVKAAAKYTEAFF.

CDR3 in amino acids: CASSQGPGGGGFEDTQYF. In DNA, the CDR3 is TGTGCCAGCAGCCAAGGCCCCGGCGGGGGAGGCTTTGAAGATACGCAGTATTTT. This chain connects TRBV4-2 to TRBJ2-3; 7 bases are shared with TRBD2. The CDR3 is 18 residues long. Germline CDR1 reads LGHNA; CDR2 reads YNFKEQ. V lost 1 base to trimming and J lost 5 bases; unmatched junction nucleotides: 15.

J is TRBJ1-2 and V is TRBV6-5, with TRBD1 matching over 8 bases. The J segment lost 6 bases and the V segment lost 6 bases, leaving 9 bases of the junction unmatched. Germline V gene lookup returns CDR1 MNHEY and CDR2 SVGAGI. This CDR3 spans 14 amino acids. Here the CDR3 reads CASRIQGGRDGYTF. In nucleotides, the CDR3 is TGTGCCAGCAGGATACAGGGGGGGCGCGATGGCTACACCTTC.

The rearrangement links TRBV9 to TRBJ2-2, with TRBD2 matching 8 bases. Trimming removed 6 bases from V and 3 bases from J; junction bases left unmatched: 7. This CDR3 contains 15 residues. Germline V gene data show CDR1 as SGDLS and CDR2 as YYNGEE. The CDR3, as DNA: TGTGCCAGCACCGCCAGAGCGGGGGACACCGGGGAGCTGTTTTTT. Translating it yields CASTARAGDTGELFF.

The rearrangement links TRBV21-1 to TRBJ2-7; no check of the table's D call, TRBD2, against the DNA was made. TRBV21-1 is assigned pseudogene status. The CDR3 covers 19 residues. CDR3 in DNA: TGTGCCAGCAGCATTCAAGTGGGGTTCCGCGGGGCGACCTCCTACGAGCAGTACTTC. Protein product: CASSIQVGFRGATSYEQYF.

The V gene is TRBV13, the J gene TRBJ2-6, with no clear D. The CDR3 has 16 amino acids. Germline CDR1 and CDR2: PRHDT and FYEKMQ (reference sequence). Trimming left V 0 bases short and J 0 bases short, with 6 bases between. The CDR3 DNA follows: TGTGCCAGCAGCTTAGGCCGTAACTCTGGGGCCAACGTCCTGACTTTC. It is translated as CASSLGRNSGANVLTF.

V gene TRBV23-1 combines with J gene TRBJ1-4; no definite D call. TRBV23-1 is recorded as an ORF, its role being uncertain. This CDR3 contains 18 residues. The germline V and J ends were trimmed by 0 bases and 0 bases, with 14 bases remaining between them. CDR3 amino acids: CASSQSVVPGSTNEKLFF. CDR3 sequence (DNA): TGCGCCAGCAGTCAATCCGTGGTTCCTGGCTCAACTAATGAAAAACTGTTTTTT.